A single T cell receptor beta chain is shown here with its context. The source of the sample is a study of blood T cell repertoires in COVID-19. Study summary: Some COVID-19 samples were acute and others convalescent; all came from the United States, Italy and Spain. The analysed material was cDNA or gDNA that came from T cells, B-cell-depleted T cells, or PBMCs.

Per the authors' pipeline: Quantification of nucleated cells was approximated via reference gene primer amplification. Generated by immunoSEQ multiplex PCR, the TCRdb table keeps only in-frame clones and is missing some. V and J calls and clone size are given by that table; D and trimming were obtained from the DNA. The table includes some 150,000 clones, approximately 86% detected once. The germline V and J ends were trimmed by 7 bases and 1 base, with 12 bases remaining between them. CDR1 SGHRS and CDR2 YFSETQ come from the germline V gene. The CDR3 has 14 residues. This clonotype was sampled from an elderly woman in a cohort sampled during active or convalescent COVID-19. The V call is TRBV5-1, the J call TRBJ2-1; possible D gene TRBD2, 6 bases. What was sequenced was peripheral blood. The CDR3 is CASARDLSYNEQFF. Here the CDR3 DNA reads TGCGCCAGCGCGCGGGACTTATCCTACAATGAGCAGTTCTTC.